This TCR beta chain stems from a study of radiation and T cells in renal cell carcinoma. Study-level results: No pretreatment tumor biopsies were available for baseline clonotypes.

Germline V gene data show CDR1 as SGHRS and CDR2 as YFSETQ. The CDR3 spans 14 residues. V lost 5 bases to trimming and J lost 8 bases; unmatched junction nucleotides: 7. Profiled with immunoSEQ multiplex PCR; TCRdb holds only in-frame clones, not every one. The sample holds about 100,000 clones; approximately 80% are singletons and the top ten take under 8.5%. Noted time point: blood 4 weeks post-SBRT, at nephrectomy. The sample's treatment: 15 Gy SBRT to primary tumor, nephrectomy 4 weeks later. Nephrectomy followed 15 Gy stereotactic body radiation by 4 weeks. Radiation-treated patients gave blood at baseline, week 2 and week 4. The patient's renal cell carcinoma had clear cell pathology. About this clone itself: Its target is not known.

Sequencing used blood, obtained from a patient whose treatment included radiotherapy and nephrectomy. The rearrangement uses TRBV5-1 and TRBJ2-1; 10 bases are shared with TRBD1. This TCR was sampled from a man aged 60 to 75 with renal cell carcinoma. The CDR3: CASSYGQGEDEQFF. CDR3 DNA: TGCGCCAGCAGTTATGGACAGGGGGAAGATGAGCAGTTCTTC. Full variable domain (missing parts from reference TRBV5-1 and TRBJ2-1): KAGVTQTPRYLIKTRGQQVTLSCSPISGHRSVSWYQQTPGQGLQFLFEYFSETQRNKGNFPGRFSGRQFSNSRSEMNVSTLELGDSALYLCASSYGQGEDEQFFGPGTRLTVL.